This T cell receptor (beta chain) was documented in a study of blood T cells in healthy people across ages (dated by TCRdb to between 2014 and 2017). For the study in its entirety: In model experiments, roughly one uniquely barcoded TCR beta cDNA molecule per two T cells was captured by template switching. To avoid experimental bias, donors of different ages were distributed randomly across sequencing lanes. For two donors (one aged 18 to 30 and one aged 80 or older), the study analyzed two additional independent replicas of 1 million unique cDNA reads from the same blood draw. To track age-related changes in TCR beta repertoire diversity, the study relied on deep sequencing normalized with unique cDNA molecular identifiers. Four age groups were formed from the donors: young (average about 16 years), middle-aged (more than 35), aged (over 55) and long-lived (roughly 88).

From the germline V gene, CDR1 is KGHDR and CDR2 is SFDVKD. The CDR3 starts with the cysteine, ends with the phenylalanine, and has 12 residues. CDR3 DNA only is kept here, 36 bases in frame from base 1. V drops 4 bases and J drops 6 bases, leaving 9 bases in between. Study-wide conclusions, independent of this receptor: Observed TCR beta diversity correlated strongly with the percentage of naive T cells measured by flow cytometry. As age increased, observed TCR beta diversity per million T cells dropped in a roughly linear way, and a significant reduction was already evident by age roughly 36. Compared with the aged group, the long-lived group had more naive CD4+ T cells, fewer expanded clones and increased TCR diversity, suggesting age selection. Estimates of total diversity from one million sequenced T cells were regarded as lower bounds and underestimates. Conclusive comparison of naive and antigen-experienced compartments was prevented by the profiling of bulk unsorted PBMCs. Because the CMV infection status of the donors was unknown, age-related changes in expanded clonotypes may potentially have been confounded.

The library was generated by 5' RACE. The run used an Illumina HiSeq 2500. A second roughly 6 to 12 cycle PCR used a sample-barcoded 5' primer and a J-beta primer mix. Each TCR beta cDNA molecule received a unique molecular identifier from a template-switch 5' adaptor carrying 12 random nucleotides. At least 2.5 million CDR3-containing paired-end reads were obtained from each sample. All of the RNA was converted into first-strand cDNA using the Mint cDNA synthesis kit, with a TRBC-specific oligonucleotide serving as the primer. All cDNA was treated with uracil-DNA glycosylase and then went through a first 18-cycle PCR with the universal primers M1SS and BC2_uni_R. Regarding the original processing steps: For normalization, 1 million high-quality reads, each with a distinct molecular identifier, were randomly selected from each sample. Instead of being binned into consensus sequences, reads with shared molecular identifiers were discarded. MiTCR, set to a Q25 quality threshold and the strictest error-elimination algorithm, was used for CDR3 identification, clonotype clustering and error correction. A nonparametric unseen species model with Euler transformation was used to estimate lower-bound total TCR beta diversity. The public reads were run again by TCRdb, first through fastp at Q25 and then through MiXCR, and only productive beta chains were kept. Rows with a matching CDR3 protein are joined into one entry that keeps the most common DNA and genes. These V and J calls derive from TCRdb rather than the authors' analysis. A total of hundreds of thousands of distinct CDR3 sequences appear in this sample, around 41% of them only once. The ten largest clones capture about 32% of the sample.

There are a few counts of this clonotype. Its antigen specificity is not known. Within one base of it there is no much larger clone, and no base qualities were kept. The donors were roughly 40 Caucasian individuals from Russia, aged roughly 6 to 90 years, who were systemically healthy. Each donor gave approximately 10 milliliters of peripheral blood, collected into EDTA-treated Vacutainer tubes. Ficoll-Paque density-gradient centrifugation was used to isolate PBMCs, with at least 6 million per sample. Trizol reagent was used to extract total RNA from the PBMCs, yielding at least 5.5 micrograms per sample. For every donor, an aliquot of PBMCs went through flow cytometry to measure the percentages of naive CD45RAhigh/CD27high T cells.

The receptor comes from a man older than 75 in good health. The sample consisted of blood. The V and J segments used are TRBV24-1 and TRBJ2-7; D gene: possibly TRBD2, on 6 matching bases. CDR3 loop: CATSDLGGEQYF. The bases are TGTGCCACCAGTGACCTGGGGGGCGAGCAGTACTTC.